The TCR beta chain described here comes from a study of regulatory T cells in long-lasting Graves disease. Sequencing libraries for TCR beta were prepared with iRepertoire HTBI primers and Arm-PCR of CDR3 regions. TCRdb ran MiXCR on the multiplex PCR reads and lists one entry per CDR3 protein. The profile shows fewer than 650,000 distinct CDR3 sequences, about 15% of them singletons. Time point specified: newly diagnosed GD, antithyroid drugs for less than 3 months. PBMC-derived RNA was used for the TCR library. Xi'an, China, was home to the endocrinology department that provided patients. The V and J ends lost 4 bases and 4 bases, in that order; junction bases with no gene match: 4. The CDR3 is 14 residues long. Germline V gene data show CDR1 as SGHRS and CDR2 as YFSETQ. These data were also filed under a second study, of T cells in Graves' hyperthyroidism and ophthalmopathy.

The sequence was obtained from a young man with Graves disease. The sample was peripheral blood mononuclear cells (PBMCs), taken at new diagnosis, from a patient treated with antithyroid drugs. The V call is TRBV5-1, the J call TRBJ2-5; 10 nucleotides align to TRBD1. The CDR3 spells CASSDRQGAETQYF. The CDR3 DNA reads TGCGCCAGCAGCGATAGACAGGGGGCAGAGACCCAGTACTTC.